One and the same sample provided the 20 T cell receptor beta chains below, sequenced in a study of CD8+ T cells in alopecia areata. Sequencing used cDNA as its template, made by extracting RNA and reverse transcribing it. Libraries were prepared by immunoSEQ multiplex PCR; TCRdb keeps only in-frame clonotypes and omits some of them. In the table there are about 98,000 clones, over 40% of which are singletons. Sequencing was carried out using CD4+ T cells sorted from blood. These receptors were collected from a human donor with alopecia areata.

The chain combines TRBV28 with TRBJ1-1; perhaps TRBD1 as D (5 bases). Germline CDR1 reads MDHEN; CDR2 reads SYDVKM. Trimming shortened V by 4 bases and J by 6 bases, and 18 bases separated the two germline ends. The CDR3 loop spans 15 amino acids. The CDR3 is CASSSEGSLGAEAFF. In nucleotides, the CDR3 is TGTGCCAGCAGTTCCGAGGGATCATTGGGGGCTGAAGCTTTCTTT.

The chain is built from TRBV5-1 and TRBJ2-7; 10 nucleotides agree with TRBD1. Germline V CDR1 and CDR2: SGHRS, YFSETQ. The CDR3 sequence is 15 residues long. V lost 7 bases, J lost 5 bases, and 12 bases stayed unmatched. CDR3 region: CASSTGRTGGDEQYF. DNA of the CDR3: TGCGCCAGCTCGACTGGACGGACAGGGGGTGACGAGCAGTACTTC.

This chain joins TRBV29-1 and TRBJ2-5; D is unresolved. V lost 6 bases to trimming and J lost 4 bases, with 9 bases between them. Germline assignment: CDR1 SQVTM and CDR2 ANQGSEA. The CDR3 consists of 11 residues. The CDR3 bases are TGCAGCGTCCTTACAGCAGAGACCCAGTACTTC. This sequence encodes CSVLTAETQYF.

The chain has TRBV2 and TRBJ1-2; D ambiguous. This CDR3 has 15 residues. The germline CDR1 and CDR2 sequences are SNHLY and FYNNEI. The V end was cut by 3 bases, the J end by 4 bases, with 15 bases between. The CDR3 here is CASSEDERKSYGYTF. The CDR3 region has the DNA TGTGCCAGCAGTGAGGATGAGCGTAAGAGCTATGGCTACACCTTC.

This chain links TRBV29-1 with TRBJ2-7; 13 bases are a match to TRBD2. CDR1 is SQVTM and CDR2 is ANQGSEA in the germline V gene. Trimming took 3 bases from V and 6 from J; bases not matched to a gene: 5. The CDR3 consists of 14 residues. The CDR3 DNA sequence: TGCAGCGTTGAGATGAGACTAGCGGGAGGCGAGCAGTACTTC. Translation gives CSVEMRLAGGEQYF.

The chain recombines TRBV5-1 with TRBJ2-3, with D possibly matching TRBD2 (7 bases). CDR1 and CDR2 (germline): SGHRS, YFSETQ. V lost 4 bases to trimming and J lost 8 bases, with 14 bases between them. The CDR3 extends over 13 amino acids. The CDR3 reads CASSQGGEGTQYF. The CDR3 region has the DNA TGCGCCAGCAGCCAAGGGGGGGAAGGTACGCAGTATTTT.

The chain has TRBV2 and TRBJ1-5; 7 positions match TRBD1. The CDR3 has 16 amino acids. V was pared by 6 bases and J by 2 bases, with 10 bases of the junction left unmatched. CDR1 and CDR2 from the germline V gene are SNHLY and FYNNEI. The CDR3 is CASRGRGGGGNQPQHF. In DNA form, the CDR3 reads TGTGCCAGCAGAGGAAGAGGGGGCGGAGGCAATCAGCCCCAGCATTTT.

Here the CDR3 reads CASSLGGRVNWRNLHGYTF. The CDR3 DNA reads as TGTGCCAGCAGTTTGGGTGGAAGGGTTAACTGGCGGAACCTGCATGGCTACACCTTC. The gene calls are TRBV28 and TRBJ1-2; D not certain. Germline V gene data show CDR1 as MDHEN and CDR2 as SYDVKM. This CDR3 contains 19 residues. V was trimmed by 3 bases and J by 6 bases, leaving 29 bases between them.

This clone was seen only a few times. The chain recombines TRBV6-4 with TRBJ1-1, with a tentative D call TRBD1 (5 bases). Germline V gene lookup returns CDR1 MRHNA and CDR2 SNTAGT. The V and J ends lost 6 bases and 1 base respectively, with 9 bases between them. The CDR3 covers 13 residues. This CDR3 reads CASSRQSNTEAFF. In DNA, the CDR3 is TGTGCCAGCAGCAGACAGTCGAACACTGAAGCTTTCTTT.

This clone was counted a few times. The same CDR3 can be traced to other DNA sequences in this sample. This sequence joins TRBV29-1 and TRBJ2-3; no firm D call. V was pared by 4 bases and J by 0 bases, with 2 bases between. The CDR3 has 11 amino acids. Germline V gives CDR1 SQVTM, CDR2 ANQGSEA. CDR3 nucleotides: TGCAGCGTTGCGAGCACAGATACGCAGTATTTT. As protein: CSVASTDTQYF.

J is TRBJ2-1 and V is TRBV30, with a tentative D call TRBD1 (6 bases). The germline V gene encodes CDR1 GTSNPN and CDR2 SVGIG (reference sequence). Trimming removed 3 bases from V and 10 bases from J, with 22 bases in between. The CDR3 is 15 amino acids. CDR3 DNA sequence: TGTGCCTGGAGCTCCCGGGATCGGGGACAATGGGAGCAGTTCTTC. It translates to CAWSSRDRGQWEQFF. Full variable domain (rest looked up from reference TRBV30 and TRBJ2-1): SQTIHQWPATLVQPVGSPLSLECTVEGTSNPNLYWYRQAAGRGLQLLFYSVGIGQISSEVPQNLSASRPQDRQFILSSKKLLLSDSGFYLCAWSSRDRGQWEQFFGPGTRLTVL.

This sequence joins TRBV29-1 and TRBJ2-7; tentative D call: TRBD1 (6 bases). CDR1 is SQVTM and CDR2 is ANQGSEA in the germline V gene. V dropped 7 bases and J dropped 6 bases, with 16 bases sitting between them. The CDR3 has 12 residues. The CDR3 region has the DNA TGCAGCGGTCAACCGACAGGCGGCGAGCAGTACTTC. This gives the protein CSGQPTGGEQYF.

The genes are TRBV10-3 and TRBJ2-3, with 7 positions matching TRBD1. J was trimmed by 2 bases and V by 8 bases; bases with no gene match: 10. CDR3 length: 15 residues. Germline V gene data show CDR1 as ENHRY and CDR2 as SYGVKD. CDR3 DNA sequence: TGTGCCATCGGCTCTAACAGGGGAGACACAGATACGCAGTATTTT. Translated: CAIGSNRGDTDTQYF.

This chain connects TRBV4-2 to TRBJ2-7; 12 bases fit TRBD1. J was trimmed by 7 bases and V by 4 bases; bases with no gene match: 8. Germline V gene lookup returns CDR1 LGHNA and CDR2 YNFKEQ. The CDR3 covers 15 residues. The CDR3, as DNA: TGTGCCAGCAGCCGAACCGGGACAGGGGGCCGAGAGCAGTACTTC. It yields the protein CASSRTGTGGREQYF.

This clone was found once. This chain connects TRBV29-1 to TRBJ2-7; 9 bases match TRBD2. CDR1 and CDR2 from the germline V gene are SQVTM and ANQGSEA. The CDR3 runs to 15 residues. Trimming removed 7 bases from V and 5 bases from J; junction bases left unmatched: 15. CDR3 residues: CSAGGIAGAADEQYF. The CDR3 bases are TGCAGCGCTGGGGGGATAGCGGGAGCGGCGGACGAGCAGTACTTC.

Notes on this clone: One end of the junction is discordant with germline, which a read error may explain. The chain recombines TRBV6-6 with TRBJ1-5, with D unclear. CDR1 MNHNY and CDR2 SVGAGI come from the germline V gene (reference sequence). There are 14 residues in the CDR3. CDR3 sequence reads: CASRRSQENQPRHF. Here the CDR3 DNA reads TGTGCCAGCAGAAGAAGTCAAGAGAATCAGCCCCGGCATTTT.

The rearrangement joins TRBV29-1 to TRBJ2-7; 9 nucleotides line up with TRBD2. Germline V gene data show CDR1 as SQVTM and CDR2 as ANQGSEA. CDR3 length equals 15 residues. V shed 7 bases and J 2 bases; nucleotides not matched to a gene: 12. The CDR3 is CSASERERGAYEQYF. The DNA for the CDR3 is TGCAGCGCCTCGGAGAGGGAGCGGGGGGCCTACGAGCAGTACTTC.

This clone was seen only a few times. The same CDR3 also results from other DNA sequences found in this sample. This chain joins TRBV18 and TRBJ2-6; 9 positions agree with TRBD1. Germline CDR1 and CDR2: KGHSH and LQKENI. The J segment lost 0 bases and the V segment lost 2 bases, leaving 5 bases of the junction unmatched. This CDR3 comprises 18 residues. CDR3 nucleotides: TGTGCCAGCTCACCAGGACAGGGGTCGAGCTCTGGGGCCAACGTCCTGACTTTC. Protein sequence: CASSPGQGSSSGANVLTF.

The V call is TRBV6-6, the J call TRBJ2-7; D possibly corresponds to TRBD2 (6 bases). CDR1 is MNHNY and CDR2 is SVGAGI in the germline V gene (reference sequence). With 2 bases removed from V and 0 bases from J, the gap between germline ends came to 8 bases. The CDR3 runs to 14 residues. The CDR3 is CASSYMRDSYEQYF. In DNA, the CDR3 is TGTGCCAGCAGTTACATGCGGGACTCCTACGAGCAGTACTTC.

V gene TRBV7-2 combines with J gene TRBJ2-1; D gene uncertain. This CDR3 is 15 amino acids long. Germline assignment: CDR1 SGHTA and CDR2 FQGNSA. Trimming shortened V by 1 base and J by 6 bases, and 13 bases separated the two germline ends. DNA for the CDR3: TGTGCCAGCAGCTTAGATAGAGTAGTCGGCAATGAGCAGTTCTTC. Amino acids: CASSLDRVVGNEQFF.